This T cell receptor (beta chain) came from a study of beta chain features in type 1 diabetes. Trimming removed 6 bases from V and 6 bases from J; junction bases left unmatched: 10. CDR1 is MGHDK and CDR2 is SYGVNS in the germline V gene. The CDR3 spans 15 residues. Heparinised blood was drawn once per donor, averaging about 116 mL. cDNA synthesis used the whole RNA isolate, giving expressed TCRB sequences. Repertoires were generated with immunoSEQ multiplex PCR, while TCRdb's copy carries only in-frame clones and drops some. The sample yields hundreds of thousands of clones, 11% seen once. A few counts support this clone.

The chain carries TRBV25-1 and TRBJ2-1, with TRBD1 matching over 8 bases. The receptor comes from a woman in her twenties or thirties in good health. The sequenced sample was naive CD4+ T cells from blood. Written as DNA, the CDR3 is TGTGCCAGCAGACCCCGGGACAGGCCGGGCAATGAGCAGTTCTTC. This codes for CASRPRDRPGNEQFF.